This T cell receptor beta chain was observed in a study of cytomegalovirus exposure and HLA in healthy donors. J gave up 7 bases and V 3 bases, and 12 bases lay outside the gene matches. The CDR3 covers 16 residues. Vbeta (60) and Jbeta (13) primers were used in the PCR. Assay used: immunoSEQ multiplex PCR; TCRdb lists only in-frame clones, some missing. Altogether about 150,000 clones are present, over 60% being singletons, with the ten largest covering 6.5%. The genes are TRBV5-3 and TRBJ1-4; 7 bases map to TRBD1. TRBV5-3 qualifies as an ORF whose function is uncertain. Sequencing was done on a sample of PBMCs. This clonotype was obtained from a woman in her fifties or sixties in good health and CMV-seronegative. The CDR3 region has the DNA TGTGCCAGAAGCTGGCACCGGACAGGAGCCGGTGAAAAACTGTTTTTT. Protein: CARSWHRTGAGEKLFF.